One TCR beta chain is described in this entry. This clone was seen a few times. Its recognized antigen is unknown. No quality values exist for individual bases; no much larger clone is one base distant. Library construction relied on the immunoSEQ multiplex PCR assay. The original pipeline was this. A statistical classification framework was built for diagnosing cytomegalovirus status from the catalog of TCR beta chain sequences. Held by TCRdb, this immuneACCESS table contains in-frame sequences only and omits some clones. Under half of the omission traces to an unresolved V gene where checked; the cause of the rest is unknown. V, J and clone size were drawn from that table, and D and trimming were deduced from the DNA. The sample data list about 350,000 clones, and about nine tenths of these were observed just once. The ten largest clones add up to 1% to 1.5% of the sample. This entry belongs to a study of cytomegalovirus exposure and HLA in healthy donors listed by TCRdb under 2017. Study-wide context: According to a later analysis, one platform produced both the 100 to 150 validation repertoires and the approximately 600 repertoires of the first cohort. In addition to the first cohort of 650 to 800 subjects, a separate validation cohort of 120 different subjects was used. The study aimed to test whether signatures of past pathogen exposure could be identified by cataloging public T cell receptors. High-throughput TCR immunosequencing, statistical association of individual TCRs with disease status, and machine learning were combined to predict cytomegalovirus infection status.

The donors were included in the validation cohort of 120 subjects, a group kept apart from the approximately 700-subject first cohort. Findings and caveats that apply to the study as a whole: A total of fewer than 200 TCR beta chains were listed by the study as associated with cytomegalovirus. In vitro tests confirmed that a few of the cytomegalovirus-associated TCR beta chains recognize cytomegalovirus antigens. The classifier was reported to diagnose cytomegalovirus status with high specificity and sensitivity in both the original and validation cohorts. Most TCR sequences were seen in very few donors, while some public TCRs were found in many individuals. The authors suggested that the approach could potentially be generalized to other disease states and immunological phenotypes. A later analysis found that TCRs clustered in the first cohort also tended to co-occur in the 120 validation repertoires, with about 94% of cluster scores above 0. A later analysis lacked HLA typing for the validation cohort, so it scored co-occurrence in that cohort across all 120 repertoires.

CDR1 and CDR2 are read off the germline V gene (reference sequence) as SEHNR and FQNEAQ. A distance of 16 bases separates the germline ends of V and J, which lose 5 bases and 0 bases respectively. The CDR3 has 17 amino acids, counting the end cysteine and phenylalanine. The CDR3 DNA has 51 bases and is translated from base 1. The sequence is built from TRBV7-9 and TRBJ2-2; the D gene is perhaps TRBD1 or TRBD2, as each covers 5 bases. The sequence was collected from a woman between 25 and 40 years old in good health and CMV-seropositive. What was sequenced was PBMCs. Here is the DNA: TGTGCCAGCAGCCCCCCCGCCGGGGCCCCGAACACCGGGGAGCTGTTTTTT. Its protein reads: CASSPPAGAPNTGELFF.